This T cell receptor beta chain was identified during a study of shared clonotypes between healthy human individuals (dated by TCRdb to 2018 to 2020). As for the study more broadly: A few men and two women, aged 18 to 49 years, made up the cohort. To increase sequencing depth and limit assay-specific biases, TCR repertoire library preparation and sequencing were carried out by different laboratories using diverse techniques. Per donor, leukapheresis produced somewhere between about 0.94 and 8.9 billion PBMCs. For each donor, CD4 naive and CD4 memory were each given three plates, CD8 naive was given two plates, and CD8 memory was given one plate. To estimate repertoire size and how much clonotype sharing occurs between individuals, the study deeply sequenced the blood TCR repertoires of five or six healthy adults. Points the paper makes about the study in general: The genetic and exposure-history diversity represented was limited by the small number of donors. Higher generation probabilities were observed for clonotypes shared by all four sorted-subset donors than for non-shared clonotypes. Naive subsets generally had larger estimated clonotype richness than memory subsets. When several donors were compared, the shared fraction of clonotypes was around 4.6% for naive CD4, around 3.5% for naive CD8, about 2.4% for memory CD4, and about 0.36% for memory CD8. Pairwise subsampling led to the expectation that sequencing depth would affect the degree of clonotype sharing among donors. Incomplete sequencing was indicated by rarefaction of sorted-subset datasets, despite the large sequencing depth. Only blood was sampled, and tissue TCR repertoires likely differ from those in blood.

Remarks on this clone: Its antigen specificity is not known. No base quality values were provided; no much bigger clone lies one nucleotide off.

The donors were healthy, HIV-negative adults with no recently reported acute infections or vaccinations. All donors were Caucasian adults living in Nashville, Tennessee, USA. Magnetic negative selection was used to enrich CD4+ T cells, after which naive cells were positively selected on CD45RA and the negative fraction became the memory subset. Blood was obtained by leukapheresis, after which PBMCs were separated by Ficoll-Histopaque density gradient centrifugation and cryopreserved in liquid nitrogen vapor phase. Analytical flow cytometry was used to check the purity and quantity of every magnetically sorted T cell population. From each sorted fraction, genomic DNA was isolated and quantified by UV absorbance on a Nanodrop 2000c. Using the deep immunoSEQ assay, multiplex PCR amplified TCR CDR3 regions from genomic DNA. Genomic DNA extracted from each cell subset was distributed evenly over all wells of several immunoSEQ 96-well plates, and each plate served as one replicate. For sorted subsets, approximately 200 ng of genomic DNA, equivalent to around 29,000 T cell genomes, went into each replicate PCR. Purified libraries were measured with a Qubit 3.0 fluorometer, size-checked on a Bioanalyzer 2100, and measured again with the KAPA Library Quantification kit. A separate single-read 150-cycle Illumina NextSeq 550 flow cell was used to sequence each immunoSEQ 96-well plate. Per the original workflow: Because the immunoSEQ output held only junctional sequences and lacked quality scores, the filtering could not match the filtering applied to full-length reads. Sequences were annotated with PyIR, a Python wrapper for IgBLAST v1.9, and V/J genes and CDR3 were assigned using IMGT germline references. Reads were filtered out if the reads had weak V/J assignments (E-value above 1e-6), no CDR3, stop codons, out-of-frame junctions, or ambiguous translated residues. A V3J clonotype was defined by an identical inferred V gene, J gene, and CDR3 amino acid sequence. To compute the percentage overlap between repertoires, the number of shared unique clonotypes was divided by the size of the smaller repertoire. Three approaches were used to assess repertoire richness: RTK rarefaction, the Chao1 estimator, and Recon v2.1 estimates of unobserved clonotypes. Generation probabilities for all TCRbeta clonotypes obtained by the gDNA method from four donors were computed using OLGA. The source is immuneACCESS, and TCRdb retained only in-frame sequences with V and J called. Part of the clones is not carried over; for the studies checked, unresolved V genes explain less than half of this, and the remainder is unexplained. The V and J calls and clone size were taken over from that table, and D and trimming were inferred from the DNA. The sample table records 1 million to 1.3 million clones; about 84% of these occur just once. The ten largest clonotypes hold 0.5% to 0.65% of the sample.

CDR1 and CDR2 are drawn from the germline V gene: KGHSH, LQKENI. The CDR3 goes from the cysteine to the phenylalanine over 13 residues. Only CDR3 DNA is held: 39 bases, read in frame from base 1. Trimming takes 7 bases off V and 3 bases off J; junction bases not matched to a gene: 3. The sequencing input was memory CD4+ T cells from PBMCs. The label giving this sample's cell subset or site can be read as: CD45RA-negative fraction. This sequence was found in a man between 18 and 29 years old in good health. Some clones in this sample may be carry-over from other donors' samples. The sequence is built from TRBV18 and TRBJ1-3; 7 bases in the middle match TRBD1. DNA sequence: TGTGCCAGCTTACAGGGGCATGGAAACACCATATATTTT. Translated, it gives CASLQGHGNTIYF.